The clone carrying this TCR beta chain was found a few times. This sample was taken from a study of blood T cell repertoires in COVID-19. Study as a whole: PBMCs, B-cell-depleted T cells, or T cells provided the cDNA or gDNA that made up the material.

The germline CDR1 and CDR2 sequences are GTSNPN and SVGIG (reference sequence). The CDR3 sequence is 12 residues long. V was trimmed by 5 bases and J by 4 bases, leaving 11 bases between them. Per the original methods: Nucleated cell counts were estimated from reference gene primer amplification. The assay was immunoSEQ multiplex PCR, and TCRdb's table has in-frame clones only and misses some. For V, J and clone size, that table is used; D and trimming come from the DNA. This sample yields 50,000 to 60,000 clones, of which nearly 90% are seen a single time; approximately 8.1% belongs to the top ten. This clonotype was sampled from a man at least 80 years old with active or convalescent COVID-19. The chain employs TRBV30 and TRBJ1-2; D not certain. Sequencing was performed on peripheral blood. The CDR3 sequence: CAWVRGAYGYTF. Here the CDR3 DNA reads TGTGCCTGGGTTCGGGGAGCCTATGGCTACACCTTC. The full variable domain, with the rest looked up from reference TRBV30 and TRBJ1-2, is SQTIHQWPATLVQPVGSPLSLECTVEGTSNPNLYWYRQAAGRGLQLLFYSVGIGQISSEVPQNLSASRPQDRQFILSSKKLLLSDSGFYLCAWVRGAYGYTFGSGTRLTVV.